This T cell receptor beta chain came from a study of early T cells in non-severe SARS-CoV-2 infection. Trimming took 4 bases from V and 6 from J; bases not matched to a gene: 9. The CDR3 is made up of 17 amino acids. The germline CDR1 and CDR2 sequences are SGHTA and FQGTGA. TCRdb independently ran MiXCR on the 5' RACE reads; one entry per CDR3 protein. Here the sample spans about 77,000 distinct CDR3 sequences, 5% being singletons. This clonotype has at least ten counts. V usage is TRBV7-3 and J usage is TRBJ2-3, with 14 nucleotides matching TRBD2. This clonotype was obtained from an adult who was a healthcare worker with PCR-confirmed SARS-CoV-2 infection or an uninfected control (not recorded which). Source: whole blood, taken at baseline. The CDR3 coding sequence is TGTGCCAGCAGCTCACTGGGACTAGCGGGAGAGGGGGATACGCAGTATTTT. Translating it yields CASSSLGLAGEGDTQYF.